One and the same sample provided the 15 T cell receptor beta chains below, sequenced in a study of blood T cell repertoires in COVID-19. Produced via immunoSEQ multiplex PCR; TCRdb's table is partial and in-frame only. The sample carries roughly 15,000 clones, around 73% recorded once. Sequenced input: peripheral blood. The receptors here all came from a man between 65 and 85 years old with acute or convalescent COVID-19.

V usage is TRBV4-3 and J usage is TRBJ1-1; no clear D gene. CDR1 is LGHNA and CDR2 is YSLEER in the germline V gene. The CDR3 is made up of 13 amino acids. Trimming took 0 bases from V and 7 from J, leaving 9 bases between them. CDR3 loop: CASSQDLGLEAFF. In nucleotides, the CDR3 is TGCGCCAGCAGCCAAGATTTGGGCCTTGAAGCTTTCTTT.

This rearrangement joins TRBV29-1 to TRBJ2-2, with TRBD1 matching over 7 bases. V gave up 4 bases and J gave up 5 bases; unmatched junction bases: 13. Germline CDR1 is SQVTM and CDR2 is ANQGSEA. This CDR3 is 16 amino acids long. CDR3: CSVVTIGTVGTGELFF. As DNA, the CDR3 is TGCAGCGTTGTAACTATAGGGACAGTGGGGACCGGGGAGCTGTTTTTT.

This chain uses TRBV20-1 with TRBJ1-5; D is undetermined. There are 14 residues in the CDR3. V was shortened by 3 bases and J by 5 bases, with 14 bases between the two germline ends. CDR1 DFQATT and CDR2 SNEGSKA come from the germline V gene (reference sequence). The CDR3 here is CSASNLVEDQPQHF. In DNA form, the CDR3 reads TGCAGTGCTAGTAACCTGGTGGAGGATCAGCCCCAGCATTTT.

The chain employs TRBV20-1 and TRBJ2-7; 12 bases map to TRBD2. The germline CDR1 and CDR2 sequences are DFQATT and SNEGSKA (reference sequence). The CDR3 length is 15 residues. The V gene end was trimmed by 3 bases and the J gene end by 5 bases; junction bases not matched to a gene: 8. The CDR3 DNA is TGCAGTGCTAGTGCCCAGACTAGCGGGAGAAACGAGCAGTACTTC. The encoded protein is CSASAQTSGRNEQYF.

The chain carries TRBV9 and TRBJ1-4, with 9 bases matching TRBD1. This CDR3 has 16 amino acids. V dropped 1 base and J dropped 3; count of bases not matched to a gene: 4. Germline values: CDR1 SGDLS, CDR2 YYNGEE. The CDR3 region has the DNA TGTGCCAGCAGCGTAACAGGGGGCGATCCTAATGAAAAACTGTTTTTT. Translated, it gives CASSVTGGDPNEKLFF.

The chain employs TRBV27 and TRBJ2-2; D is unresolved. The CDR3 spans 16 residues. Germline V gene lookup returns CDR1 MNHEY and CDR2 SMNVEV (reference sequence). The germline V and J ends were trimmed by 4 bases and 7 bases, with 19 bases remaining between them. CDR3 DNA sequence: TGTGCCAGCAGTTCCCGCGGTAGCAGAATCGGCGGGGAGCTGTTTTTT. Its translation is CASSSRGSRIGGELFF.

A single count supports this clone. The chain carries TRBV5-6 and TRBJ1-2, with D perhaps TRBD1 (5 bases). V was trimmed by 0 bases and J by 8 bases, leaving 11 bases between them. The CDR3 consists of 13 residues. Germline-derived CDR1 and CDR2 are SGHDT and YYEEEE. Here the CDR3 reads CASSLGGPEGYTF. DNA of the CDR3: TGTGCCAGCAGCTTGGGGGGCCCGGAGGGCTACACCTTC.

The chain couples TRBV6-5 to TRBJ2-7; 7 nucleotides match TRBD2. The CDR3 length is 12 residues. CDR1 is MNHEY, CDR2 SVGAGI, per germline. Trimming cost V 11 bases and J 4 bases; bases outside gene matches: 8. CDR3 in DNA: TGTGCCTTCCCGGCCGGGGGGTACGAGCAGTACTTC. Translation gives CAFPAGGYEQYF.

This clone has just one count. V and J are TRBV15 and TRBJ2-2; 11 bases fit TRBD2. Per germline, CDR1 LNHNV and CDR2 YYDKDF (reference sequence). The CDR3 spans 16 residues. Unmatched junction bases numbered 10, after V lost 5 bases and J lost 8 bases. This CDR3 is CATSGRTSGPEGELFF. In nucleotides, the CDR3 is TGTGCCACCAGCGGCCGGACTAGCGGGCCTGAGGGGGAGCTGTTTTTT.

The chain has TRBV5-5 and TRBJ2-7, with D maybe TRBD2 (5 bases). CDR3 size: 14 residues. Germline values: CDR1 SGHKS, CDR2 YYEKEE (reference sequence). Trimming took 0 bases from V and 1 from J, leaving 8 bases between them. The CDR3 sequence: CASSLVGRSYEQYF. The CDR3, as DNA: TGTGCCAGCAGCTTGGTTGGGAGATCCTACGAGCAGTACTTC.

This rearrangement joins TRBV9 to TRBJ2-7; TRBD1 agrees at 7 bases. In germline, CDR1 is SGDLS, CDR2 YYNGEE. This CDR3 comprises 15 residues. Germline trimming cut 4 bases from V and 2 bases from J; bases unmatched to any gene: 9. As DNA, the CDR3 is TGTGCCAGCAGCCCATGGGACAGTTCCGCCTACGAGCAGTACTTC. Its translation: CASSPWDSSAYEQYF.

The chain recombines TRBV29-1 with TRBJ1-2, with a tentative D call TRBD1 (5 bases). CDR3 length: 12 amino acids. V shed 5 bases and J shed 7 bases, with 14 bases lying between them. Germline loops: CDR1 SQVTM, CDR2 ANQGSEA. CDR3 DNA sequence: TGCAGCGTTTTGAGCCAGGGCGGTGGCTACACCTTC. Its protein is CSVLSQGGGYTF.

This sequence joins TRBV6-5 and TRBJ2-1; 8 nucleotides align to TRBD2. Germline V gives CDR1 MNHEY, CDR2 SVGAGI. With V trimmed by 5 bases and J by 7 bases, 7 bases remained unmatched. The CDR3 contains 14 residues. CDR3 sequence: CASSRGGGPNEQFF. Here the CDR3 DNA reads TGTGCCAGCAGTCGGGGGGGAGGTCCGAATGAGCAGTTCTTC.

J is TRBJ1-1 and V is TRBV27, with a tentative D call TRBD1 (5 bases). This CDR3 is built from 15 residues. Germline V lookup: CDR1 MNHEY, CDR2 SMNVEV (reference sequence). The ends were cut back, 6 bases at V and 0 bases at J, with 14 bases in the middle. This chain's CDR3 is CASSRADSMNTEAFF. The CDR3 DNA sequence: TGTGCCAGCAGCCGCGCCGACAGTATGAACACTGAAGCTTTCTTT.

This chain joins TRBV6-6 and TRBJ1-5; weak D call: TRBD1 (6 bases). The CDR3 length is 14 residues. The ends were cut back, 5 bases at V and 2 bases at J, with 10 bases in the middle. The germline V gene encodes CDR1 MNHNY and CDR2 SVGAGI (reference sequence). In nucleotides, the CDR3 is TGTGCCAGCAGTACAGGGCACGGCAATCAGCCCCAGCATTTT. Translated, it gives CASSTGHGNQPQHF.